A single sample gave rise to the 14 T cell receptor beta chains below, sequenced in a study of CD8 T cells in Susac syndrome. RNA amounts of roughly 0.45 to 1 ug underwent reverse transcription with random hexamers. Each CDR3 protein is one row after TCRdb ran MiXCR on the immunoSEQ multiplex PCR reads. The table records 120,000 to 150,000 distinct CDR3 sequences, 95% of them present only once. Input material: CD4+ T cells from PBMCs. The source is a human donor with Susac syndrome.

The V call is TRBV12-3 or TRBV12-4, the J call TRBJ2-1, with D possibly matching TRBD2 (5 bases). V was clipped by 6 bases and J by 9 bases, with 12 bases between them. The CDR3 length is 12 residues. The CDR3 DNA is TGTGCCAGCAGGGCCCACCGGGGTGAGCAGTTCTTC. It translates to CASRAHRGEQFF.

The V gene is TRBV7-8, the J gene TRBJ2-5; 10 nucleotides agree with TRBD1. With 4 bases clipped from V and 8 bases from J, the junction kept 7 bases outside the gene matches. The germline V gene has CDR1 SGHVS and CDR2 FQNEAQ. The CDR3 is made up of 14 amino acids. DNA of the CDR3: TGTGCCAGCAGCTCCGAGACAGGGGGCCGAACCCAGTACTTC. This codes for CASSSETGGRTQYF.

The rearrangement joins TRBV10-3 to TRBJ2-7; 11 bases agree with TRBD2. J was trimmed by 3 bases and V by 4 bases; bases with no gene match: 2. The CDR3 sequence is 14 residues long. The germline V gene has CDR1 ENHRY and CDR2 SYGVKD. CDR3 in amino acids: CAISGSGGDYEQYF. CDR3 nucleotide sequence: TGTGCCATCAGTGGTAGCGGGGGGGACTACGAGCAGTACTTC.

The rearrangement uses TRBV15 and TRBJ2-7; possible D gene TRBD1, 6 bases. CDR3 size: 15 residues. V lost 0 bases and J 2 bases, leaving 11 bases between the germline ends. Germline lookup yields CDR1 LNHNV and CDR2 YYDKDF (reference sequence). CDR3 nucleotides: TGTGCCACCAGCAGAGATAGGGACACCACCTACGAGCAGTACTTC. This translates into CATSRDRDTTYEQYF.

The chain is built from TRBV12-3 or TRBV12-4 and TRBJ2-3; TRBD2 matches at 8 bases. The CDR3 length is 15 residues. The junction had 5 bases not matched to a gene; V was cut back by 3 bases and J by 3 bases. CDR3 DNA sequence: TGTGCCAGCAGTTTGCCTAGCGGGTTAACAGATACGCAGTATTTT. Translated, it gives CASSLPSGLTDTQYF.

This chain uses TRBV5-4 with TRBJ2-1; 9 positions agree with TRBD1. CDR3 length: 13 amino acids. Germline CDR1 is SGHNT and CDR2 is YYREEE (reference sequence). Unmatched junction bases numbered 4, after V lost 6 bases and J lost 6 bases. In DNA form, the CDR3 reads TGTGCCAGCAACCAACAGGGGGCCAATGAGCAGTTCTTC. Protein sequence: CASNQQGANEQFF.

This chain links TRBV3-1 with TRBJ2-7, with 9 bases matching TRBD2. Losses at the gene ends were 3 bases for V and 3 bases for J; bases not matched to a gene: 3. The CDR3 extends over 14 amino acids. Germline CDR1 reads LGHDT; CDR2 reads YNNKEL (reference sequence). The CDR3 region has the DNA TGTGCCAGCAGCCAGGCGGGGGGGGACTACGAGCAGTACTTC. It is translated as CASSQAGGDYEQYF.

V gene TRBV29-1 combines with J gene TRBJ2-7; 7 bases agree with TRBD1. Per germline, CDR1 SQVTM and CDR2 ANQGSEA. V shed 5 bases and J 0 bases; nucleotides not matched to a gene: 7. The CDR3 has 14 residues. CDR3 residues: CSVSDRLSSYEQYF. As DNA, the CDR3 is TGCAGCGTTTCGGACAGGCTAAGCTCCTACGAGCAGTACTTC.

The rearrangement links TRBV3-1 to TRBJ2-1, with TRBD1 identical over 10 bases. Germline-derived CDR1 and CDR2 are LGHDT and YNNKEL (reference sequence). The CDR3 is made up of 19 amino acids. V lost 4 bases and J lost 2; bases outside the gene matches: 14. In nucleotides, the CDR3 is TGTGCCAGCAGCCGGGACAGGGGATCTCTGGCGGGACCCTACAATGAGCAGTTCTTC. This encodes CASSRDRGSLAGPYNEQFF.

This clonotype was seen once. The rearrangement joins TRBV29-1 to TRBJ1-2; D not resolved. The ends were cut back, 4 bases at V and 11 bases at J, with 20 bases in the middle. Germline loops: CDR1 SQVTM, CDR2 ANQGSEA. This CDR3 spans 13 amino acids. CDR3 region: CSVVTRDWAGYTF. The CDR3 DNA is TGCAGCGTTGTAACGAGGGATTGGGCAGGTTACACCTTC.

This clonotype has only one observation. The chain joins TRBV3-1 to TRBJ1-1, with TRBD1 matching over 7 bases. After removal of 1 base from V and 6 bases from J, the junction contained 11 bases not matched to a gene. The germline V gene encodes CDR1 LGHDT and CDR2 YNNKEL (reference sequence). This CDR3 region has 16 residues. The CDR3 loop reads CASSQGSVRDRAEAFF. The DNA for the CDR3 is TGTGCCAGCAGCCAAGGCAGTGTCCGGGACAGAGCTGAAGCTTTCTTT.

The genes are TRBV29-1 and TRBJ2-3; either TRBD1 or TRBD2 may supply D (5 bases each). The CDR3 sequence is 13 residues long. Germline CDR1 and CDR2: SQVTM and ANQGSEA. Deletions cut 4 bases from V and 0 bases from J, with 8 bases between. The chain's CDR3 is CSVARDSTDTQYF. The DNA of the CDR3 is TGCAGCGTTGCCCGGGACAGCACAGATACGCAGTATTTT.

This chain joins TRBV19 and TRBJ1-6, with TRBD1 as a possible D gene (5 bases). The CDR3 length is 14 residues. Germline CDR1 is LNHDA and CDR2 is SQIVND (reference sequence). Trimming stripped 3 bases from V and 8 bases from J, with 11 bases between. DNA of the CDR3: TGTGCCAGTAGTATCCCAGGGAGGCATTCACCCCTCCACTTT. Protein product: CASSIPGRHSPLHF.

The genes are TRBV11-2 and TRBJ2-5; no clear D. Germline V gene sequence: CDR1 SGHAT, CDR2 FQNNGV. The CDR3 spans 14 residues. V was pared by 5 bases and J by 1 base, with 11 bases between. The CDR3 bases are TGTGCCAGCAGCCTACTCCAAGGCCAAGAGACCCAGTACTTC. Translated, it gives CASSLLQGQETQYF.